This TCR beta chain was documented in a study of early T cells in non-severe SARS-CoV-2 infection. Overall study: Sequenced bulk RNA came from whole blood that was unsorted, and chains were unpaired. Whole-study results and caveats: VDJdb matching skewed toward anti-spike CD8 responses, missing private and CD4 specificities.

Unique molecular identifier tags were affixed to discrete cDNA molecules. MiXCR, applied by TCRdb to the 5' RACE reads, yields one record per CDR3 protein. The data contain about 43,000 distinct CDR3 sequences, roughly a tenth of them singletons. The CDR3 loop spans 14 amino acids. CDR1 is SNHLY and CDR2 is FYNNEI in the germline V gene. V lost 2 bases to trimming and J lost 11 bases, with 13 bases between them. This clonotype was picked up many times. The target antigen is unknown. This sequence originates from an adult who was a healthcare worker with PCR-confirmed SARS-CoV-2 infection or an uninfected control (not recorded which). Sequencing was performed on whole blood. This sequence joins TRBV2 and TRBJ1-6; the D gene is possibly TRBD1 (5 bases). CDR3 loop: CASSENRAGTPLHF. The CDR3 DNA reads TGTGCCAGCAGTGAAAATAGGGCAGGGACACCCCTCCACTTT.